This record concerns one T cell receptor (beta chain) sequence. Its antigen is unknown. Unique molecular identifiers were present on the cDNA, which also gained a universal primer site by template switching. Each CDR3 protein gets one entry after TCRdb re-called the 5' RACE reads with MiXCR. The top ten clones hold more than 0.25% of a sample with 1.5 million to 2 million distinct CDR3 sequences, under 35% of them seen once. Germline CDR1 LNHDA, CDR2 SQIVND (reference sequence). The ends were cut back, 6 bases at V and 1 base at J, with 6 bases in the middle. This CDR3 is 12 amino acids long. The data originate from a study of identical twins. Study conclusions and caveats: Analyses of zero insertions could, in part, be confounded by invariant MAIT and iNKT cells.

The clonotype comes from a newborn girl in good health. Sequencing used cord blood. The V call is TRBV19, the J call TRBJ2-5; D is undetermined. The CDR3 loop reads CASRLGQETQYF. In DNA form, the CDR3 reads TGTGCCAGTAGGCTAGGCCAAGAGACCCAGTACTTC.